This passage covers 10 T cell receptor beta chains from one sample sequenced in a study of T cells in Graves' hyperthyroidism and ophthalmopathy. From RNA transcripts, TCR beta CDR3 regions were amplified. The HTBI primer set drove a first-round RT-PCR of the TCR CDR3. MiXCR was run by TCRdb on the multiplex PCR reads, yielding one entry per CDR3 protein. Among about 350,000 distinct CDR3 sequences listed, less than 20% were seen once. Sequencing used blood. These receptor sequences come from a middle-aged woman with Graves' ophthalmopathy.

This clonotype occurred many times. The CDR3 reads CASSLRSIMSTEAFF. In nucleotides, the CDR3 is TGTGCCAGCAGCTTGCGTTCCATCATGAGCACTGAAGCTTTCTTT. The chain employs TRBV5-6 and TRBJ1-1; D is ambiguous. V was shortened by 1 base and J by 4 bases, with 14 bases between the two germline ends. The CDR3 spans 15 residues. Germline V lookup: CDR1 SGHDT, CDR2 YYEEEE. Full variable domain (outside the CDR3, taken from reference TRBV5-6 and TRBJ1-1): DAGVTQSPTHLIKTRGQQVTLRCSPKSGHDTVSWYQQALGQGPQFIFQYYEEEERQRGNFPDRFSGHQFPNYSSELNVNALLLGDSALYLCASSLRSIMSTEAFFGQGTRLTVV.

This clonotype occurred a few times. Compared with germline, one end of the junction differs, possibly owing to a read error. The J gene is TRBJ1-1, the V gene TRBV30; D not certain. In germline, CDR1 is GTSNPN, CDR2 SVGIG (reference sequence). The CDR3 sequence is 14 residues long. The CDR3 DNA reads TGTGCCTGGAGTGTTGGGCGTTTGAACACTGAAGCTTCCTTT. Its translation: CAWSVGRLNTEASF.

This clonotype was seen ten or more times. The J gene is TRBJ1-2, the V gene TRBV4-1, with 10 bases that match TRBD1. Looked up from germline, CDR1 is MGHRA and CDR2 is YSYEKL. The V gene end was trimmed by 2 bases and the J gene end by 6 bases; junction bases not matched to a gene: 3. The CDR3 runs to 14 residues. This CDR3 reads CASSQPGQGNGYTF. Written as DNA, the CDR3 is TGCGCCAGCAGCCAACCGGGACAGGGGAATGGCTACACCTTC.

V gene TRBV6-2 or TRBV6-3 combines with J gene TRBJ1-1; 8 bases fit TRBD1. The CDR3 is 13 residues long. V dropped 6 bases and J dropped 6; count of bases not matched to a gene: 6. Germline CDR1 MNHEY, CDR2 SVGEGT. CDR3 amino acids: CASRRGQGSEAFF. The CDR3 DNA follows: TGTGCCAGCAGACGAGGACAGGGCTCTGAAGCTTTCTTT.

This clonotype was seen many times. This CDR3 reads CASSFGEGSYEQYF. CDR3 in DNA: TGTGCCAGCAGTTTCGGGGAGGGGTCCTACGAGCAGTACTTC. The rearrangement uses TRBV28 and TRBJ2-7; 7 nucleotides agree with TRBD2. CDR1 is MDHEN, CDR2 SYDVKM, per germline. The junction had 3 bases not matched to a gene; V was cut back by 3 bases and J by 1 base. The length of the CDR3 is 14 residues. Complete variable domain (other parts from reference TRBV28 and TRBJ2-7): DVKVTQSSRYLVKRTGEKVFLECVQDMDHENMFWYRQDPGLGLRLIYFSYDVKMKEKGDIPEGYSVSREKKERFSLILESASTNQTSMYLCASSFGEGSYEQYFGPGTRLTVT.

In its sample, this clonotype was seen many times. Here the CDR3 reads CASSHTDRTNTEAFF. Written as DNA, the CDR3 is TGTGCCAGCAGCCATACGGACAGAACGAACACTGAAGCTTTCTTT. This rearrangement joins TRBV12-3 or TRBV12-4 to TRBJ1-1; D may be TRBD1 (6 bases). With 6 bases removed from V and 1 base from J, the gap between germline ends came to 15 bases. CDR3 size: 15 residues.

The table lists this clonotype with many counts. The chain combines TRBV27 with TRBJ2-7, with 10 bases aligning to TRBD2. Germline V gene sequence: CDR1 MNHEY, CDR2 SMNVEV (reference sequence). The CDR3 extends over 14 amino acids. After removal of 6 bases from V and 3 bases from J, the junction contained 5 bases not matched to a gene. The CDR3 here is CASRPLAGVYEQYF. The CDR3 DNA reads as TGTGCCAGCAGACCCCTAGCGGGAGTCTACGAGCAGTACTTC.

There are many counts of this clonotype. The V call is TRBV9, the J call TRBJ2-5; tentatively, D is TRBD2 (5 bases). Trimming stripped 0 bases from V and 1 base from J, with 10 bases between. The CDR3 is 15 amino acids. The germline V gene has CDR1 SGDLS and CDR2 YYNGEE. CDR3 DNA sequence: TGTGCCAGCAGCGTAGGGGGAGCAGCCCAAGAGACCCAGTACTTC. Amino acids: CASSVGGAAQETQYF.

This clonotype was counted ten times or more. The chain is built from TRBV4-1 and TRBJ2-7, with 8 bases aligning to TRBD1. The CDR3 is 16 residues long. Germline-derived CDR1 and CDR2 are MGHRA and YSYEKL. The V gene end was trimmed by 2 bases and the J gene end by 6 bases; junction bases not matched to a gene: 12. This CDR3 is CASSQTAQDREREQYF. CDR3 nucleotide sequence: TGCGCCAGCAGCCAAACGGCCCAGGACAGGGAACGCGAGCAGTACTTC.

This clonotype was detected ten times or more. The chain has TRBV29-1 and TRBJ2-7; 7 bases fit TRBD1. CDR3 size: 13 residues. CDR1 SQVTM and CDR2 ANQGSEA come from the germline V gene. Germline trimming cut 6 bases from V and 0 bases from J; bases unmatched to any gene: 5. The CDR3 DNA follows: TGCAGCGTGCAAACAGGGGACTCCTACGAGCAGTACTTC. It specifies CSVQTGDSYEQYF.